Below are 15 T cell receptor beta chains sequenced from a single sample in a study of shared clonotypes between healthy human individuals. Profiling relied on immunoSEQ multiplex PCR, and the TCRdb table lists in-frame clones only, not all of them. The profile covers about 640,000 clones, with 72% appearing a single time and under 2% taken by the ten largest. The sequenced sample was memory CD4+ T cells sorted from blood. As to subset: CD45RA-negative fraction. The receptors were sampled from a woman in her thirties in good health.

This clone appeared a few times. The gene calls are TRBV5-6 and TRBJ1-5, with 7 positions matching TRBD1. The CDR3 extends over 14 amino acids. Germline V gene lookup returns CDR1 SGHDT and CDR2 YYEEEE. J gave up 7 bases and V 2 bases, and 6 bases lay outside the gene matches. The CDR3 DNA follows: TGTGCCAGCAGCTTTAACAGGGGCCGACAGCCCCAGCATTTT. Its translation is CASSFNRGRQPQHF.

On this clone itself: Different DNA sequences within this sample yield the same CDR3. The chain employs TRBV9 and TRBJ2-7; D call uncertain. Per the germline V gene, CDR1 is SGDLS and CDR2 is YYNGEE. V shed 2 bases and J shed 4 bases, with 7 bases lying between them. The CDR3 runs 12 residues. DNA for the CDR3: TGTGCCAGCAGCGTTACGGGTTACGAGCAGTACTTC. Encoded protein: CASSVTGYEQYF.

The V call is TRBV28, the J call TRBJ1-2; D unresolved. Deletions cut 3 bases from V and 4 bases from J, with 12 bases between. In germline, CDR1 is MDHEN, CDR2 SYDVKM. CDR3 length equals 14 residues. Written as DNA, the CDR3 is TGTGCCAGCAGTTTTATAGGGTTTATCTATGGCTACACCTTC. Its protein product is CASSFIGFIYGYTF.

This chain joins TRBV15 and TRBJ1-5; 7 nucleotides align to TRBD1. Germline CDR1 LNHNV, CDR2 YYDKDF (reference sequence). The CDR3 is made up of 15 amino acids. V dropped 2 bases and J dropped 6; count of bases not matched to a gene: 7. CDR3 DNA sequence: TGTGCCACCAGCAGATCCCCAGGGGGGATTCAGCCCCAGCATTTT. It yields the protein CATSRSPGGIQPQHF.

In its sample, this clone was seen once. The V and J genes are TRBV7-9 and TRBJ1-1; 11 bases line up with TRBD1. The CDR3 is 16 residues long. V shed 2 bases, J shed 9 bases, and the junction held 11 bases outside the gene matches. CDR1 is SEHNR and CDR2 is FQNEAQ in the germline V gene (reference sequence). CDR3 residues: CASSLTPGQGVWKAFF. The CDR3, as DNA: TGTGCCAGCAGCTTAACGCCGGGACAGGGGGTATGGAAAGCTTTCTTT.

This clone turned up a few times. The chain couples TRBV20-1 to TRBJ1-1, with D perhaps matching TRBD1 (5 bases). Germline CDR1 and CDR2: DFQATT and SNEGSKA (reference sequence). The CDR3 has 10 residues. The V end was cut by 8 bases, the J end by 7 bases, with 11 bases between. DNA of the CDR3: TGCAGTCCGAACGACAGTGAAGCTTTCTTT. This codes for CSPNDSEAFF.

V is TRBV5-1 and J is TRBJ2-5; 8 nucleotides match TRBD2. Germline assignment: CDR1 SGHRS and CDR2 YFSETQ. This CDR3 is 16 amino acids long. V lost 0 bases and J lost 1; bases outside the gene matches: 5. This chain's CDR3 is CASSLVPAGVQETQYF. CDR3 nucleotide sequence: TGCGCCAGCAGCTTGGTCCCAGCGGGAGTCCAAGAGACCCAGTACTTC.

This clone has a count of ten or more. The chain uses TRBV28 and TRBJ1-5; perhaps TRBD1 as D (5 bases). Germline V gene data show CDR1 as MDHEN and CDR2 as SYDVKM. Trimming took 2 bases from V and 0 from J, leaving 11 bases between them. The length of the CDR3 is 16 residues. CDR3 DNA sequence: TGTGCCAGCAGTTTACAGGGCGTGAATAGCAATCAGCCCCAGCATTTT. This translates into CASSLQGVNSNQPQHF.

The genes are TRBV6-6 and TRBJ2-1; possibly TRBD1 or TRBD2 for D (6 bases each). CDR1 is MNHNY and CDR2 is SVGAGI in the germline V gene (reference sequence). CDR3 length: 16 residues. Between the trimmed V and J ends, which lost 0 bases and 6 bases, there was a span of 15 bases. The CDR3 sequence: CASSYSTGGGRNEQFF. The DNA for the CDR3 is TGTGCCAGCAGTTACTCGACCGGGGGCGGACGCAATGAGCAGTTCTTC.

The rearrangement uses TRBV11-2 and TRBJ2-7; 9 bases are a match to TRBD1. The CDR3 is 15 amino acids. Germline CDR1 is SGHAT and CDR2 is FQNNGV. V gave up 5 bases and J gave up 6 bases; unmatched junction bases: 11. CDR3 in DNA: TGTGCCAGCAGCCACCGTAGGGACAGGGCGGGCGAGCAGTACTTC. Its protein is CASSHRRDRAGEQYF.

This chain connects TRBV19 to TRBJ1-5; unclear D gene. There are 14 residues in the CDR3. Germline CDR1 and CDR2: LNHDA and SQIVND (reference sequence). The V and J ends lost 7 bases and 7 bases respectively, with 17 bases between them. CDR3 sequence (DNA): TGTGCCAGTACTGGGCCGTGGGGAGGCCAGCCCCAGCATTTT. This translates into CASTGPWGGQPQHF.

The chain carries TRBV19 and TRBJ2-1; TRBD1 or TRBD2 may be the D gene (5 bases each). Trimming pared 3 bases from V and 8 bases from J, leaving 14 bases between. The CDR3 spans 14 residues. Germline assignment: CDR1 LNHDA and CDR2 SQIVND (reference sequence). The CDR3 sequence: CASSIGAAVDEQFF. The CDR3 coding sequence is TGTGCCAGTAGTATCGGGGCCGCCGTCGATGAGCAGTTCTTC. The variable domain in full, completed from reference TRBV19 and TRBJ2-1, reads DGGITQSPKYLFRKEGQNVTLSCEQNLNHDAMYWYRQDPGQGLRLIYYSQIVNDFQKGDIAEGYSVSREKKESFPLTVTSAQKNPTAFYLCASSIGAAVDEQFFGPGTRLTVL.

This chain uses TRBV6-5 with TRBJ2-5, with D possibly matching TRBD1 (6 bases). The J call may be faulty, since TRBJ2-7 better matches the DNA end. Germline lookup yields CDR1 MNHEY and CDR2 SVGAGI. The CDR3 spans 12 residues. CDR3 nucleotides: TGTGCCAGCAGTCATGGACAGTACGAGCAGTACTTC. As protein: CASSHGQYEQYF.

The CDR3: CASMGARDEQYF. The CDR3 coding sequence is TGCGCCAGCATGGGGGCTAGAGATGAGCAGTACTTC. V and J are TRBV10-2 and TRBJ2-7; possible D gene TRBD1, 6 bases. CDR1 and CDR2 (germline): WSHSY, SAAADI. This CDR3 contains 12 residues. V was clipped by 7 bases and J by 7 bases, with 14 bases between them.

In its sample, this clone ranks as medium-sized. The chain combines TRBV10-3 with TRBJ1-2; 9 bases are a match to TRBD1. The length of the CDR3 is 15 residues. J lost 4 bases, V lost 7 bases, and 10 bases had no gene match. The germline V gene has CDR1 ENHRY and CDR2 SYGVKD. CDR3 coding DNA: TGTGCCATCATGGGGGACAGGGACCTTCTCTATGGCTACACCTTC. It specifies CAIMGDRDLLYGYTF.